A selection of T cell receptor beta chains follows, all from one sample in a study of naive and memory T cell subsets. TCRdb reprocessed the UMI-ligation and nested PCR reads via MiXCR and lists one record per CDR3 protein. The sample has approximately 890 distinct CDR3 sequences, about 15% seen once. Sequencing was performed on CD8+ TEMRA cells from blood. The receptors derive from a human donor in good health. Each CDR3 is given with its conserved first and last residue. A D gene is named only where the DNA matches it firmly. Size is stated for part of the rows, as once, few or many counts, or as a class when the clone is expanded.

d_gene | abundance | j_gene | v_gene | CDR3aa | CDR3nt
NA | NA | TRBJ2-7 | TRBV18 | CASSPPDGYEQYF | TGTGCCAGCTCACCACCCGACGGCTACGAGCAGTACTTC
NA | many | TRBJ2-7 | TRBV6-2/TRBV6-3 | CASSYGSGEQYF | TGTGCCAGCAGTTACGGTTCCGGCGAGCAGTACTTC
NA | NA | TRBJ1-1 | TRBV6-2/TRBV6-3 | CASTARRTPFTEAFF | TGTGCCAGCACTGCCCGTCGGACACCATTCACTGAAGCTTTCTTT
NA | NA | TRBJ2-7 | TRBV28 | CAGRGYEQYF | TGTGCCGGCCGGGGGTACGAGCAGTACTTC
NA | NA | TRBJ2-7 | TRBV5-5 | CASSLSWGSSYEQYF | TGTGCCAGCAGCTTGTCGTGGGGTTCCTCCTACGAGCAGTACTTC
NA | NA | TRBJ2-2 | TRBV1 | CTSSQAPKTSGRSNTGELFF | TGCACCAGCAGCCAAGCCCCAAAGACTAGCGGGAGATCTAACACCGGGGAGCTGTTTTTT
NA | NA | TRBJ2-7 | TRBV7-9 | CASSQWEVATYEQYF | TGTGCCAGCAGCCAATGGGAGGTAGCTACCTACGAGCAGTACTTC
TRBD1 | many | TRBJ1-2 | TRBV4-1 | CASSPEHRGRGEGYTF | TGCGCCAGCAGCCCCGAGCACAGGGGGCGGGGGGAAGGCTACACCTTC
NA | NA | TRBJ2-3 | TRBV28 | CASSFWVFSSTDTQYF | TGTGCCAGCAGTTTTTGGGTCTTTTCTAGCACAGATACGCAGTATTTT
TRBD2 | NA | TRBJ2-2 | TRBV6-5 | CASSTPTPLNRASGHTGELFF | TGTGCCAGCAGCACCCCCACGCCCCTCAATCGGGCTAGCGGGCACACCGGGGAGCTGTTTTTT
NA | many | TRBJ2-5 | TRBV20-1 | CSAIRLGSLGTQYF | TGCAGTGCTATTCGACTAGGTTCCTTGGGGACCCAGTACTTC